Listed below are T cell receptor beta chains from one sample, sequenced in a study of T cell repertoires in cytomegalovirus infection. TCRdb analysed the reads with MiXCR anew, one entry per CDR3 protein. This sample yields about half a million distinct CDR3 sequences, of which 30% to 40% are seen a single time; about a sixth belongs to the top ten. Which antigens these TCRs recognize remains unknown. The material was cultured PBMCs, obtained from culture after CMV antigen stimulation. Receptors originate from a human donor in good health (CMV status not recorded). Some clones in this sample may be carry-over from other donors' samples. The CDR3 runs from the conserved cysteine through the conserved F or W. Each record gives: clone size, D gene, CDR3 length, V gene, J gene, CDR3 DNA, CDR3 protein. The D gene is left open where the match is weak. Size is stated for part of the rows, as once, few or many counts, or as a class when the clone is expanded.

>.|TRBD2|18|TRBV6-2/TRBV6-3|TRBJ2-1
TGTGCCAGCAGTTACCCAGCGGGAGATCGGAAGGCCTACAATGAGCAGTTCTTC
CASSYPAGDRKAYNEQFF
>.|.|13|TRBV7-9|TRBJ2-7
TGTGCCAGTGTTCCCGGCGTTACCTACGAGCAGTACTTC
CASVPGVTYEQYF
>.|TRBD1|15|TRBV18|TRBJ2-7
TGTGCCAGCTCACCAGGCGGACAGGGCTCCTACGAGCAGTACTTC
CASSPGGQGSYEQYF
>many|.|17|TRBV27|TRBJ2-4
TGTGCCAGCAGTTTATCGGGACTTCAAACAGCCAAAAACATTCAGTACTTC
CASSLSGLQTAKNIQYF
>.|TRBD2|14|TRBV11-1|TRBJ2-1
TGTGCCAGCAGCTTCCATAGCGGGAGAGCTGAGCAGTTCTTC
CASSFHSGRAEQFF
>.|TRBD2|16|TRBV6-1|TRBJ2-3
TGTGCCAGCAGTTTGGGACTAGCGTTAAGCACAGATACGCAGTATTTT
CASSLGLALSTDTQYF
>few|.|14|TRBV15|TRBJ2-3
TGTGCCACCAGCAGAGATCTTGACCTCGGGGAGCAGTATTTT
CATSRDLDLGEQYF
>.|.|17|TRBV7-6|TRBJ2-1
TGTGCCAGCAGCTTAGCCGCCGGGAGGGGGCCCTACAATGAGCAGTTGTTC
CASSLAAGRGPYNEQLF
>.|TRBD1|16|TRBV4-3|TRBJ1-5
TGCGCCAGCAGCCAAACCTACAGGGGTGGGAATCAGCCCCAGCATTTT
CASSQTYRGGNQPQHF
>.|.|12|TRBV28|TRBJ1-1
TGTGCCAGCCAAGCTACCCCACAGGTGGCTTTCTTT
CASQATPQVAFF
>many|.|14|TRBV7-6|TRBJ2-1
TGTGCCAGCAGCTTAGAGGGAAACTACAATGAGCAGTTCTTC
CASSLEGNYNEQFF
>.|.|17|TRBV6-5|TRBJ1-2
TGTGCCAGCAGTTACTCGGGGGCCCAAACTCCCACCTATGGCTACACCTTC
CASSYSGAQTPTYGYTF
>.|.|15|TRBV4-1|TRBJ1-1
TGCGCCAGCAGCCAAGCCCAGGCGCGGAACACTGAAGCTTTCTTT
CASSQAQARNTEAFF
>few|TRBD2|16|TRBV7-6|TRBJ2-3
TGTGCCAGCAGCTTTACACGACGACTAGCCACAGATACGCAGTATTTT
CASSFTRRLATDTQYF
>few|TRBD2|17|TRBV5-1|TRBJ2-1
TGCGCCAGCAGCTTTGCCGACCGGGACTACTTAAACAATGAGCAGTTCTTC
CASSFADRDYLNNEQFF
>few|.|15|TRBV18|TRBJ1-1
TGTGCCAGCTCACCACGGGACGGCTTGAACACTGAAGCTTTCTTT
CASSPRDGLNTEAFF
>.|.|15|TRBV24-1|TRBJ2-1
TGTGCCACCAGTCTCGGGGACACCTTCGGGGATGAGCAGTTCTTC
CATSLGDTFGDEQFF
>.|.|15|TRBV4-1|TRBJ1-2
TGCGCCAGCAGCCCTCCCGACCGGGGTAACTATGGCTACACCTTC
CASSPPDRGNYGYTF
>.|.|15|TRBV20-1|TRBJ1-5
TGCAGTGCTAGAATTCCTGGACCTTCAAATCAGCCCCAGCATTTT
CSARIPGPSNQPQHF
>.|.|13|TRBV15|TRBJ1-4
TGTGCCACCAGCCCCCGGCATAATGAAAAACTGTTTTTT
CATSPRHNEKLFF
>.|TRBD2|18|TRBV5-1|TRBJ2-1
TGCGCCAGCAGCCGGACTAGCGGGAGCGCTACCGGAGGAAATGAGCAGTTCTTC
CASSRTSGSATGGNEQFF
>many|TRBD1|15|TRBV7-2|TRBJ1-2
TGTGCCAGCAGCTTCGCGGGACAGGGAAGGGGAGGCTACACCTTC
CASSFAGQGRGGYTF
>many|.|13|TRBV11-3|TRBJ2-1
TGTGCCAGCAGCGCGACTGATTACAATGAGCAGTTCTTC
CASSATDYNEQFF
>.|.|16|TRBV30|TRBJ2-6
TGTGCCTGGAGTGTACAGGGGAGGGCTGGGGCCAACGTCCTGACTTTC
CAWSVQGRAGANVLTF
>few|.|14|TRBV27|TRBJ2-1
TGTGCCAGCTCCCCCGGGGAAAGCTACAATGAGCAGTTCTTC
CASSPGESYNEQFF
>.|.|14|TRBV19|TRBJ2-3
TGTGCCAGTACCGCTAGAGTTAGCACAGATACGCAGTATTTT
CASTARVSTDTQYF
>.|.|17|TRBV18|TRBJ1-5
TGTGCCAGCTCACCATTTAACCTTGAGAGGGGCAATCAGCCCCAGCATTTT
CASSPFNLERGNQPQHF
>.|TRBD1|14|TRBV12-3/TRBV12-4|TRBJ2-5
TGTGCCAGCAGCCGAGGGGACAGACAAGAGACCCAGTACTTC
CASSRGDRQETQYF
>.|TRBD2|15|TRBV27|TRBJ2-1
TGTGCCAGCAGTAGACCAGCGGGAGGGCCAGATGAGCAGTTCTTC
CASSRPAGGPDEQFF
>.|.|10|TRBV30|TRBJ2-5
TGTGCGGCAGGGAAGGAGACCCAGTACTTC
CAAGKETQYF
>.|TRBD2|15|TRBV6-2/TRBV6-3|TRBJ2-4
TGTGCCAGCAGCCGCCTGGGACTAGCGGGAGGCGGCCCGGACTTC
CASSRLGLAGGGPDF
>.|TRBD2|16|TRBV20-1|TRBJ2-1
TGCAGTGCTGAGGGGACTAGCGGGGGGAGGAACAATGAGCAGTTCTTC
CSAEGTSGGRNNEQFF
>.|.|13|TRBV29-1|TRBJ1-3
TGCAGCGTCCAGGATTCCTCTGGAAACACCATATATTTT
CSVQDSSGNTIYF
>.|.|16|TRBV4-2|TRBJ1-2
TGTGCCAGCAGCCAGGAAATCGGGGGATCGGGGTATGGCTACACCTTC
CASSQEIGGSGYGYTF
>few|.|13|TRBV2|TRBJ2-7
TGTGCCAGGTCTGTAAGCGGTTCCTACGAGCAGTACTTC
CARSVSGSYEQYF
>.|.|14|TRBV6-2/TRBV6-3|TRBJ2-7
TGTGCCAGCAGTCCCAGGGTACCGACCTACGAGCAGTACTTC
CASSPRVPTYEQYF
>.|.|13|TRBV7-2|TRBJ2-3
TGTGCCAGCGGGGGACTCGGCACAGATACGCAGTATTTT
CASGGLGTDTQYF
>.|.|15|TRBV20-1|TRBJ2-2
TGCAGTGCTCGAGCGACTCTATCGAACACCGGGGAGCTGTTTTTT
CSARATLSNTGELFF
>.|.|17|TRBV18|TRBJ1-1
TGTGCCAGCTCTAAATCAATCCGGGGGGTCCGTAACACTGAAGCTTTCTTT
CASSKSIRGVRNTEAFF
>few|TRBD2|16|TRBV6-5|TRBJ2-5
TGTGCCAGCAGTTACTCGGGAGCGGGGCACAGAGAGACCCAGTACTTC
CASSYSGAGHRETQYF
>many|.|15|TRBV7-8|TRBJ2-6
TGTGCCAGCAGCTCTGACAGCTCTGGGGCCAACGTCCTGACTTTC
CASSSDSSGANVLTF
>once|TRBD1|15|TRBV19|TRBJ1-1
TGTGCCAGTAGTATGGGGCGACAGGGGGGCACTGAAGCTTTCTTT
CASSMGRQGGTEAFF
>.|.|16|TRBV19|TRBJ1-3
TGTGCCAGTACCATGGGACGGACCAGCTCTGGAAACACCATATATTTT
CASTMGRTSSGNTIYF
>many|.|15|TRBV7-2|TRBJ1-5
TGTGCCAGCAGCGAAGGATACGGCATGAGAGATCCCCAGCATTTT
CASSEGYGMRDPQHF
>few|.|12|TRBV6-2/TRBV6-3|TRBJ2-5
TGTGCCAGCAGTAGAATCCAAGAGACCCAGTACTTC
CASSRIQETQYF
>.|TRBD1|14|TRBV7-2|TRBJ2-7
TGTGCCAGGGAACAGGGGCGAAACTCCTACGAGCAGTACTTC
CAREQGRNSYEQYF